A selection of T cell receptor beta chains follows, all from one sample in a study of CD8 T cells in ankylosing spondylitis. TCRdb analysed the 5' RACE reads with MiXCR anew, one entry per CDR3 protein. The sample has about 35,000 distinct CDR3 sequences, less than 4% seen once. The specimen was blood, either unsorted or a sorted T cell fraction (not recorded which). Receptor source: a male donor with ankylosing spondylitis or in good health (not recorded which). Each CDR3 is given with its conserved first and last residue. The listing skips clone size in some rows; elsewhere it reads once, few, many or a size class.

J,size,V,CDR3
TRBJ2-1,NA,TRBV9,CASSVVASGAYNEQFF
TRBJ2-2,many,TRBV9,CASRASGGADTGELFF
TRBJ2-2,many,TRBV9,CASSVSGKTGELFF
TRBJ2-3,many,TRBV9,CASSASGGTGTDTQYF
TRBJ1-5,medium-sized,TRBV7-2,CASSWQPQHF
TRBJ2-2,many,TRBV9,CATGQGGTGELFF
TRBJ2-5,many,TRBV9,CASSLGQWQETQYF
TRBJ1-1,many,TRBV9,CASSVGLDTEAFF
TRBJ2-3,many,TRBV9,CASSFRGTDTQYF
TRBJ1-4,many,TRBV9,CASSAWTGEGEKLFF
TRBJ2-2,many,TRBV9,CASSVSPDGAGELFF
TRBJ2-1,many,TRBV9,CASSVSGTYNEQFF
TRBJ2-2,many,TRBV9,CASSVEFQGAVGELFF
TRBJ2-2,many,TRBV9,CASSVEDSGTGELFF
TRBJ2-5,NA,TRBV9,CASSPAGGRQETQYF
TRBJ1-3,many,TRBV9,CASSPDRPSGNTIYF
TRBJ1-6,medium-sized,TRBV9,CASSVGGFDSPLHF
TRBJ2-6,many,TRBV9,CASSDGTFSGANVLTF
TRBJ1-4,many,TRBV9,CASSESGTGGEKLFF
TRBJ1-5,many,TRBV9,CASSPAQGVNQPQHF
TRBJ2-1,many,TRBV9,CASSVVASGHYNEQFF
TRBJ2-3,many,TRBV9,CASSVGLAADTQYF
TRBJ1-1,NA,TRBV9,CASSATTGLTEAFF
TRBJ2-3,many,TRBV9,CASSVGTRPTDTQYF
TRBJ2-2,many,TRBV9,CASSTPTVTGELFF
TRBJ2-3,many,TRBV9,CASSVLAGGADTQYF
TRBJ2-2,many,TRBV9,CASSVFGRSHTGELFF
TRBJ2-2,many,TRBV9,CASSVAQTTGELFF
TRBJ2-6,many,TRBV9,CASSVGSTASGANVLTF
TRBJ1-6,many,TRBV9,CASSPTGKNSPLHF
TRBJ2-5,many,TRBV9,CASNRQGFQETQYF
TRBJ1-5,many,TRBV9,CASSVGWGDQPQHF
TRBJ2-1,many,TRBV9,CASSVEASGSVSGHEQFF
TRBJ2-5,many,TRBV9,CASSVKATSGDQETQYF
TRBJ2-3,many,TRBV9,CASSALIAGSGADTQYF
TRBJ2-3,many,TRBV9,CASSVDPLAGLTDTQYF
TRBJ2-1,NA,TRBV9,CASSVGNTYANEQFF
TRBJ2-3,many,TRBV9,CASSARAGQTADTQYF
TRBJ2-3,many,TRBV9,CASSVRLDTLDTQYF
TRBJ2-1,many,TRBV9,CASSVGSSSSYNEQFF
TRBJ1-2,many,TRBV9,CASSPSGTGDYGYTF
TRBJ2-3,many,TRBV9,CASSVGTEYTDTQYF
TRBJ1-1,many,TRBV9,CASSVGRETEAFF
TRBJ1-5,many,TRBV9,CASSQDSKQPQHF
TRBJ2-2,many,TRBV9,CASSRPNKGLATGELFF
TRBJ2-1,many,TRBV9,CASSGTISNEQFF
TRBJ1-6,many,TRBV9,CASSVGDRSSYNSPLHF
TRBJ2-6,many,TRBV6-1,CASSNGPTLGANVLTF
TRBJ2-5,many,TRBV9,CASSVGNSQETQYF
TRBJ2-5,NA,TRBV9,CASSIGQGASETQYF
TRBJ2-5,many,TRBV9,CASSVATFGGTGGQETQYF
TRBJ2-5,many,TRBV9,CASSVGGLAEETQYF